Included here is one T cell receptor beta chain sequence, with context. Its specificity is not known. Different DNA sequences within this sample yield the same CDR3. V lost 0 bases, J lost 3 bases, and 2 bases stayed unmatched. The CDR3 contains 15 residues. Germline V gene lookup returns CDR1 SGHRS and CDR2 YFSETQ. The data stem from a study of CD8+ T cells in alopecia areata. Overall study context: Administration of oral tofacitinib to treated patients was at 5 to 10 mg twice daily. The study's findings and limits: Affected scalp, especially in alopecia totalis/universalis, had a higher clonality than normal scalp did. The study found tofacitinib significantly decreased scalp clonality and expanded CD8+ clones among the top 100. Under tofacitinib, numerous expanded lesional clonotypes remained detectable in scalp and blood.

Treatment indicated: oral pan-JAK inhibitor, 5-10 mg twice daily. Investigators isolated RNA and reverse transcribed it into cDNA to act as the sequencing template. Repertoires were generated with immunoSEQ multiplex PCR, while TCRdb's copy carries only in-frame clones and drops some. The repertoire includes approximately 42,000 clones, less than 70% of them detected once, and about a fifth sits in the top ten. The input for sequencing was CD8+ T cells sorted from blood, taken at week 4, from a patient treated with tofacitinib. This TCR came from a human donor with alopecia areata. The chain carries TRBV5-1 and TRBJ2-3; the match to TRBD1 covers 9 bases. CDR3 nucleotide sequence: TGCGCCAGCAGCTTGGGGGACAGGGAAACAGATACGCAGTATTTT. Protein product: CASSLGDRETDTQYF.